Listed below are T cell receptor beta chains from one sample, sequenced in a study of cytomegalovirus exposure and HLA in healthy donors. The data were produced by immunoSEQ multiplex PCR, yet TCRdb's version contains in-frame clones alone and is incomplete. Here the sample spans 200,000 or so clones, about 80% being singletons. The source material was PBMCs. These receptor sequences come from a man between 40 and 49 years old in good health and CMV-seronegative. Both conserved end residues are part of each CDR3. The D gene is left open where the match is weak. Not every row has a clone size; where given, it reads once, few, many or a size class.

>TRBJ1-5|-|-|TRBV19
CASGLKQPQHF
TGTGCCAGTGGACTTAAACAGCCCCAGCATTTT
>TRBJ1-1|-|-|TRBV5-1
CASKGDGAFTEAFF
TGCGCCAGCAAAGGAGATGGGGCATTCACTGAAGCTTTCTTT
>TRBJ2-7|-|-|TRBV7-9
CSSSLNNRPYEQYF
TGTTCCAGCAGCTTAAATAACAGACCCTACGAGCAGTACTTC
>TRBJ2-3|-|once|TRBV18
CASSPGLTGGLDTQYF
TGTGCCAGCTCACCAGGACTAACGGGGGGCCTGGATACGCAGTATTTT
>TRBJ1-6|TRBD1|-|TRBV25-1
CASSANRGVGPPLHF
TGTGCCAGCAGTGCTAACAGGGGTGTGGGGCCACCCCTCCACTTT
>TRBJ1-1|-|-|TRBV19
CASSIISSSTEAFF
TGTGCCAGTAGTATAATTAGTTCAAGCACTGAAGCTTTCTTT
>TRBJ2-5|TRBD2|-|TRBV2
CASSGGLAGRETQYF
TGTGCCAGCAGCGGGGGACTAGCGGGGCGTGAGACCCAGTACTTC
>TRBJ1-2|TRBD1|few|TRBV7-9
CASTLSGTGSAGYTF
TGTGCCAGCACCCTTTCGGGGACAGGGTCGGCTGGCTACACCTTC
>TRBJ1-2|-|-|TRBV14
CASSQGQSYGYTF
TGTGCCAGCAGCCAGGGGCAGAGCTATGGCTACACCTTC
>TRBJ2-5|-|-|TRBV29-1
CSVPFGDHGPQYF
TGCAGCGTCCCGTTCGGGGATCACGGGCCCCAGTACTTC
>TRBJ1-2|-|-|TRBV6-5
CASSYSSDILYGYTF
TGTGCCAGCAGTTACTCGTCGGACATCCTCTATGGCTACACCTTC
>TRBJ1-5|-|-|TRBV27
CASSLRGGYGQYSNQPQHF
TGTGCCAGCAGTTTAAGGGGGGGATATGGACAGTATAGCAATCAGCCCCAGCATTTT
>TRBJ1-1|TRBD1|few|TRBV4-3
CASSHGQGGNTEAFF
TGCGCCAGCAGCCATGGACAGGGGGGGAACACTGAAGCTTTCTTT
>TRBJ1-1|TRBD1|-|TRBV5-6
CASSSGTGGRGTEAFF
TGTGCCAGCAGCTCCGGGACAGGGGGACGAGGCACTGAAGCTTTCTTT
>TRBJ2-2|TRBD1|-|TRBV19
CASNRGLGGELFF
TGTGCCAGCAACAGGGGCCTCGGGGGGGAGCTGTTTTTT
>TRBJ2-3|TRBD1|-|TRBV4-1
CASSQEGQGYPDTQYF
TGCGCCAGCAGCCAAGAAGGACAGGGATATCCAGATACGCAGTATTTT
>TRBJ2-5|TRBD2|-|TRBV6-4
CASSDPCGRGGGETQYF
TGTGCCAGCAGTGACCCCTGTGGGCGGGGGGGTGGAGAGACCCAGTACTTC
>TRBJ2-1|-|-|TRBV5-6
CASSFLLDRTRFYNEQFF
TGTGCCAGCAGCTTTTTGCTCGACAGGACACGATTTTACAATGAGCAGTTCTTC
>TRBJ1-6|TRBD1|-|TRBV2
CASSADRGDYSPLHF
TGTGCCAGCAGCGCTGACAGGGGGGACTATTCACCCCTCCACTTT
>TRBJ1-5|-|once|TRBV5-4
CASSLGAGGTQHF
TGTGCCAGCAGCTTGGGGGCGGGAGGCACCCAGCATTTT
>TRBJ1-4|TRBD1|-|TRBV19
CASSPKGAHEKLFF
TGTGCCAGTAGCCCTAAGGGGGCCCATGAAAAACTGTTTTTT
>TRBJ2-1|TRBD2|-|TRBV27
CASTLAGGNHYNEQFF
TGTGCCAGCACTCTAGCGGGGGGGAACCACTACAATGAGCAGTTCTTC
>TRBJ2-3|TRBD1|-|TRBV27
CASGSDRVTDTQYF
TGTGCCAGCGGCTCTGACAGGGTTACAGATACGCAGTATTTT
>TRBJ2-1|-|-|TRBV25-1
CASSEAGARNEQFF
TGTGCCAGCAGTGAGGCAGGGGCCCGGAATGAGCAGTTCTTC
>TRBJ1-1|TRBD1|few|TRBV7-9
CSSSLDPWDRGRTEAFF
TGTTCCAGCAGCTTAGACCCCTGGGACAGGGGTAGGACTGAAGCTTTCTTT